These T cell receptor beta chains were read from a single sample in a study of hypomethylating agent response in myelodysplastic syndrome. Assay: immunoSEQ multiplex PCR; the TCRdb copy retains only in-frame clones and omits some. The sample holds roughly 880 clones, approximately 85% seen once. The sample here was bone marrow, taken before or after starting hypomethylating agent treatment for myelodysplastic syndrome (not recorded which). These receptor sequences come from a human donor with myelodysplastic syndrome. CDR3s include the opening cysteine and the closing phenylalanine or tryptophan. A D gene is named only where the DNA matches it firmly. Size values are once, few and many counts, or a class for expanded clones, and some rows have none.

d_gene	len	v_gene	abundance	j_gene	CDR3aa	CDR3nt
TRBD1	14	TRBV14	NA	TRBJ1-4	CASSPTGLDEKLFF	TGTGCCAGCAGCCCGACAGGGCTAGATGAAAAACTGTTTTTT
NA	13	TRBV19	NA	TRBJ2-5	CASSIGFEETQYF	TGTGCCAGTAGTATAGGCTTCGAAGAGACCCAGTACTTC
NA	15	TRBV28	NA	TRBJ1-1	CASILSPISGTEAFF	TGTGCCAGCATCTTATCCCCAATTTCAGGGACTGAAGCTTTCTTT
NA	14	TRBV2	NA	TRBJ1-1	CASSPQQRNTEAFF	TGTGCCAGCAGTCCCCAACAGAGAAACACTGAAGCTTTCTTT
TRBD2	16	TRBV6-5	NA	TRBJ2-1	CASSYSSGGAYNEQFF	TGTGCCAGCAGTTACTCGAGCGGGGGGGCCTACAATGAGCAGTTCTTC
NA	11	TRBV5-1	once	TRBJ1-3	CASSLEDTIYF	TGCGCCAGCAGCTTGGAAGACACCATATATTTT
TRBD1	15	TRBV6-1	NA	TRBJ2-7	CASSEGRGRTYEQYF	TGTGCCAGCAGTGAAGGTAGGGGGCGCACCTACGAGCAGTACTTC
TRBD2	14	TRBV12-5	NA	TRBJ2-5	CASGLTGGFETQYF	TGTGCTAGTGGTTTGACGGGGGGATTTGAGACCCAGTACTTC
NA	13	TRBV15	NA	TRBJ2-1	CATSRDLMDEQFF	TGTGCCACCAGCAGAGATTTGATGGATGAGCAGTTCTTC
TRBD1	12	TRBV28	NA	TRBJ1-5	CASSGQGTPQHF	TGTGCCAGTAGTGGACAGGGTACGCCCCAGCATTTT
NA	16	TRBV7-2	NA	TRBJ2-6	CASSLGSLTGANVLTF	TGTGCCAGCAGCTTGGGCAGTCTAACTGGGGCCAACGTCCTGACTTTC
NA	13	TRBV18	NA	TRBJ1-1	CASSENRNTEAFF	TGTGCCAGCTCAGAGAACAGGAACACTGAAGCTTTCTTT
NA	16	TRBV7-2	NA	TRBJ2-2	CASSLQGGANTGELFF	TGTGCCAGCAGCCTACAAGGAGGCGCGAACACCGGGGAGCTGTTTTTT
NA	17	TRBV7-9	few	TRBJ2-1	CASSFRPDGTSYNEQFF	TGTGCCAGCAGCTTTAGGCCAGACGGCACCTCCTACAATGAGCAGTTCTTC
TRBD1	14	TRBV11-2	NA	TRBJ2-7	CASSYGTGTYEQYF	TGTGCCAGCAGCTACGGGACAGGGACCTACGAGCAGTACTTC
TRBD1	14	TRBV18	NA	TRBJ2-7	CASSPGQGPYEQYF	TGTGCCAGCTCTCCCGGACAGGGACCCTACGAGCAGTACTTC
NA	15	TRBV9	few	TRBJ1-6	CASSVAQGMGSPLHF	TGTGCCAGCAGCGTAGCTCAAGGGATGGGCTCACCCCTCCACTTT
TRBD2	14	TRBV11-2	NA	TRBJ2-5	CASTQAGGQETQYF	TGTGCCAGCACCCAAGCGGGGGGACAAGAGACCCAGTACTTC
TRBD2	14	TRBV27	NA	TRBJ2-7	CASSLGTSGTEQYF	TGTGCCAGCAGTTTAGGGACTAGCGGGACCGAGCAGTACTTC
TRBD2	15	TRBV5-1	NA	TRBJ2-3	CASREAGVSTDTQYF	TGCGCCAGCAGGGAAGCGGGAGTAAGCACAGATACGCAGTATTTT
NA	14	TRBV7-9	NA	TRBJ1-2	CASSPAVGNYGYTF	TGTGCCAGCAGCCCGGCGGTGGGTAATTATGGCTACACCTTC
NA	11	TRBV7-2	NA	TRBJ2-7	CASSSDYEQYF	TGTGCCAGCAGCTCTGACTACGAGCAGTACTTC
NA	12	TRBV5-4	NA	TRBJ2-1	CASSLDYNEQFF	TGTGCCAGCAGCTTGGACTACAATGAGCAGTTCTTC